This TCR beta chain was captured in a study of blood T cell repertoires in COVID-19. Some clones are missing from TCRdb's copy, which holds only in-frame ones; the method was immunoSEQ multiplex PCR. The repertoire holds around 330,000 clones, 75% to 90% seen once, with 1.9% in the top ten. The CDR3 runs to 14 residues. The ends were cut back, 6 bases at V and 0 bases at J, with 9 bases in the middle. Germline V gene sequence: CDR1 MNHEY, CDR2 SMNVEV (reference sequence). Cohorts were based on clinical histories the participants reported. What was sequenced was PBMCs or T cells enriched from blood (not recorded which). The chain has TRBV27 and TRBJ1-5, with D perhaps TRBD1 (5 bases). The TCR comes from a woman under 40 who had been exposed to COVID-19. As DNA, the CDR3 is TGTGCCAGCAGCAGGGAGGATAGCAATCAGCCCCAGCATTTT. Translating it yields CASSREDSNQPQHF.